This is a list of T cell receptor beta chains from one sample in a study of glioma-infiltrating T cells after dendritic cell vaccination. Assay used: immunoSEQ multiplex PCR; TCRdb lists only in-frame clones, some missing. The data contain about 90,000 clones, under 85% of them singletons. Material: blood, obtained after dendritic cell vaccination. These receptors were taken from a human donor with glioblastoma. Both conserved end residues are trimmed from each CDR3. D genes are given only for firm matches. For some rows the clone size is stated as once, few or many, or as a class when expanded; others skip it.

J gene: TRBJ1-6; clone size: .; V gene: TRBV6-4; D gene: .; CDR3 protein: ASSERVFNSPLH
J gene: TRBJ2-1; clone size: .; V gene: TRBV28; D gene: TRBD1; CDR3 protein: ASSFDRGGMKF
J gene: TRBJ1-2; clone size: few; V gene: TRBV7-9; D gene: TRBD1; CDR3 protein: ASSQGSQGGGYT
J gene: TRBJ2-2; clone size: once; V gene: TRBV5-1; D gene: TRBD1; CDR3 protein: ASSLARGPGELF
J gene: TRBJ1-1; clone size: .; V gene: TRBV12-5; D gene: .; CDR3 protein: ASDGGTEAF
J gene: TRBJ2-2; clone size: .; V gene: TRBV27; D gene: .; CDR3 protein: ASSFTATNTGELF
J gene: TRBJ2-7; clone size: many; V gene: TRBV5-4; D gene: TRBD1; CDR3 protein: ASSFEDRGNPYEQY
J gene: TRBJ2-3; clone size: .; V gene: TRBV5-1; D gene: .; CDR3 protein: ASSLAGVDTQY
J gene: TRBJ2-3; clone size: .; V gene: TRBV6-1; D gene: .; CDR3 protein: ASSDLAGGPTDTQY
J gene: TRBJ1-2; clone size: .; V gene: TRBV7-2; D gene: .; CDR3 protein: ASSQNRDAYGYT
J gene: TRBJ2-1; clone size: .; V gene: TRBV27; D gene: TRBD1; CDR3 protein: ASSFRFLSDRGGNEQF
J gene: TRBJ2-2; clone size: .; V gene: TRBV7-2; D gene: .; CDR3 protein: ASSEQGPGELF
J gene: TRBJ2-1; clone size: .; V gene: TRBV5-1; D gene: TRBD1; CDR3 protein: ASSLGTGLWNEQF
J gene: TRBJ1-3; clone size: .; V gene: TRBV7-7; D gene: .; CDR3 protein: ASSLSRGAGNTIY
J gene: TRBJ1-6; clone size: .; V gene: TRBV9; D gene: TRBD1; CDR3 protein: ASSIVGRTGEGDSPLH
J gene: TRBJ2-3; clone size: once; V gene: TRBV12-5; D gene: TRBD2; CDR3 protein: ASGELLSPRLAGVQDTQY
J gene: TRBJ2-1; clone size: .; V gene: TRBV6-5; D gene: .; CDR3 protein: ASSYGRVDGLVEQF
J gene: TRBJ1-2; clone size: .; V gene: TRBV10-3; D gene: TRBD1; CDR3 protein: AISEGQGYGYT
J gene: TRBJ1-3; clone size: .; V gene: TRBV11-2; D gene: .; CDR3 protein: ASSLVRGLEGNTIY
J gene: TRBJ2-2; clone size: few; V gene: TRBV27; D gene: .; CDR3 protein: ASSLRVGWVSGELF
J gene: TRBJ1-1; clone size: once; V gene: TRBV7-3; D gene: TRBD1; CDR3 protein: ASSWDRGTEAF
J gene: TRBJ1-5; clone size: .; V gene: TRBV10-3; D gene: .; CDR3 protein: ATGDLYQPQH
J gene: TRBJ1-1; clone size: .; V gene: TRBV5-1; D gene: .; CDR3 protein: ASSLISGNTEAF
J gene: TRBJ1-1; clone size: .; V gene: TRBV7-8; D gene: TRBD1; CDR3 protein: ASSLVSQGVGVNTEAF
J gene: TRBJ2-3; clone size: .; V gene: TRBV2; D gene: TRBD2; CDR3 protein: ARGGTSDLNTQY
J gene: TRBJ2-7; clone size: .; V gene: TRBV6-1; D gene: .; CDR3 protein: ASSESGVLYEQY
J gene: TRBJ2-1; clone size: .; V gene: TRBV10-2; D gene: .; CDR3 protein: ASSESTEWAGKF
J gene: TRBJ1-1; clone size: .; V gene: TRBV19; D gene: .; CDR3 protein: ATPPLAF
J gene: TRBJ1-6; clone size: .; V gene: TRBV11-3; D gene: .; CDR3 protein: ASSPDSHSPLH
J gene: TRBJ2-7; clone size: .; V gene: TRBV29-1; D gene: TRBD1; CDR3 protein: SVSRDRGYEQY
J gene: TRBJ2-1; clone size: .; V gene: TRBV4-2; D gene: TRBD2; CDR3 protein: ASSQEGWDYQAGEQF
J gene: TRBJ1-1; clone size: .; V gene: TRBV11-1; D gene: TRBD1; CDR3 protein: ASSPNRGSNTEAF
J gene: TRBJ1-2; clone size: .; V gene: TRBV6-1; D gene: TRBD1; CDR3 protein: ASSRDRLTNYGYT
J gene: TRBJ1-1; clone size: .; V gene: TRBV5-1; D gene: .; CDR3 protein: ASLPQGGTEAF
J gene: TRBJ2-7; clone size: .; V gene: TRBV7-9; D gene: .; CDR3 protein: ASSLAGGSEQY
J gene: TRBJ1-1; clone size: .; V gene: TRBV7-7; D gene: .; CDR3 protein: ASSYRQNTEAF
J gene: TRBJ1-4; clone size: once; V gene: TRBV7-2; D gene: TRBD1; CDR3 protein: ASSLGRTGGEKLF
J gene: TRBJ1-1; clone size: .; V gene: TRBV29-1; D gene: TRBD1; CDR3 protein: SVLDRANTEAF
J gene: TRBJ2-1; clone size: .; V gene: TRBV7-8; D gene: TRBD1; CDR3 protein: ASKDDRELAEQF
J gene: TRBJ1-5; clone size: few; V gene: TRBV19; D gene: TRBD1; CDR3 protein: ASSISSFGTGENQPQH
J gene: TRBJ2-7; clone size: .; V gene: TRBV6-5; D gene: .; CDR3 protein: ASLSNRYEQY
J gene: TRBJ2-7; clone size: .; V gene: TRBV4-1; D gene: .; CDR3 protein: ASSQDSIGGAGGLLYEQY
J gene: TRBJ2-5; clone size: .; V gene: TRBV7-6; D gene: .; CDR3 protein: ASSLSDAPLEMKTQY
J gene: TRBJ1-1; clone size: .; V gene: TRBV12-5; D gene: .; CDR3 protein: ASGLVAVGNTEAF
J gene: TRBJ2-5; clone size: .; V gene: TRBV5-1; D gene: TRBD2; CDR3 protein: ASSLGSSGGVRETQY